This T cell receptor beta chain was found in a study of vaccination and CD4 T cells after COVID-19. Study information: Everyone enrolled got two doses of BNT162b2 or mRNA-1273 vaccine.

The junction had 2 bases not matched to a gene; V was cut back by 0 bases and J by 1 base. Germline V CDR1 and CDR2: MNHEY, SMNVEV (reference sequence). The CDR3 sequence is 16 residues long. Sequencing of DNA taken from cultured CD4+ T cells relied on the Oncomine TCR Beta short-read assay. TCRdb called the PCR reads again in MiXCR, with one record for every CDR3 protein. The sample has about 17,000 distinct CDR3 sequences, roughly 50% seen once. As to this clonotype: No antigen is known for it.

Time point reported: late sampling 161 to 241 days after vaccination in three convalescent patients. The treatment is: approximately nine-day PBMC culture with coronavirus spike peptide pools or control peptides (ViraFEST assay). This TCR derives from a human donor who had recovered from COVID-19. The chain uses TRBV27 and TRBJ2-1; 8 positions agree with TRBD2. The source was CD4+ T cells from blood, cultured in vitro, collected about 7 months after SARS-CoV-2 vaccination. In DNA form, the CDR3 reads TGTGCCAGCAGTTTATCACTAGCGGTTTCCTACAATGAGCAGTTCTTC. Its protein product is CASSLSLAVSYNEQFF.